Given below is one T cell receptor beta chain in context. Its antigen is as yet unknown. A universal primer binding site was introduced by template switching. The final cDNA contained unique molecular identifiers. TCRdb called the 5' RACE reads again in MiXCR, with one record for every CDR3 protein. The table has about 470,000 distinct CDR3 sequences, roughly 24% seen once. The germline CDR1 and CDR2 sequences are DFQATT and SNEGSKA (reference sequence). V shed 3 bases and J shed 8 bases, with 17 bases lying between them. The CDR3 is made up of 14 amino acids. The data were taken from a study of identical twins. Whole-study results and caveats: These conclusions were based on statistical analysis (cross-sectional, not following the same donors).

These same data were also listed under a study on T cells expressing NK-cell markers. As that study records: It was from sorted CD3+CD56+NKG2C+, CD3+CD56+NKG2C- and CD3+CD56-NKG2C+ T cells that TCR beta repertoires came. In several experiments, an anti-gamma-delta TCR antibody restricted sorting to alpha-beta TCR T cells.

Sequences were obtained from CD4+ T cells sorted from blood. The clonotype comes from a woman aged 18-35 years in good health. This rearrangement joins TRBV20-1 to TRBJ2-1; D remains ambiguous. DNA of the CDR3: TGCAGTGCTAGCAGGCCCCTTGGTGGGGATGAGCAGTTCTTC. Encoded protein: CSASRPLGGDEQFF.